This T cell receptor beta chain came from a study of cytomegalovirus exposure and HLA in healthy donors. 60 Vbeta and 13 Jbeta primers were used in PCR. TCRdb's table, derived via immunoSEQ multiplex PCR, lists solely in-frame clones and lacks some. The top ten hold roughly 3.6% of the sample, which has some 180,000 clones, about 80% seen once. CDR3 length: 15 residues. The V segment lost 5 bases and the J segment 7 bases; nucleotides outside the gene matches: 9. The V gene's germline CDR1 is SEHNR and CDR2 FQNEAQ (reference sequence). The chain combines TRBV7-9 with TRBJ1-4, with 8 positions matching TRBD1. This sequence was found in a woman aged 55 to 70 in good health and CMV-seropositive. The sample taken for sequencing was PBMCs. The CDR3 region has the DNA TGTGCCAGCAGCATTGGACAGGGTATAAGTGAAAAACTGTTTTTT. Translating gives CASSIGQGISEKLFF.